One and the same sample provided the 16 T cell receptor beta chains below, sequenced in a study of cytomegalovirus exposure and HLA in healthy donors (dated by TCRdb to about 2017). Library creation used the immunoSEQ multiplex PCR assay. For the multiplex PCR, a mixture combining 60 forward primers for TCR Vbeta segments and 13 reverse primers for TCR Jbeta segments was used. Held by TCRdb, this immuneACCESS table contains in-frame sequences only and omits some clones. Under half of the omission traces to an unresolved V gene where checked; the cause of the rest is unknown. The sample data list approximately 140,000 clones, and 70% to 85% of these were observed just once. About 1.8% of the sample comes from the top ten. Sequenced input: PBMCs. The receptors derive from a boy younger than 18 in good health and CMV-seronegative.

The DNA for the CDR3 is TGTGCCAGCAAACTGGTGAGAGCCAGCGCAGATACGCAGTATTTT. Protein sequence: CASKLVRASADTQYF. The rearrangement joins TRBV2 to TRBJ2-3; no clear D. Germline V gene sequence: CDR1 SNHLY, CDR2 FYNNEI. Trimming removed 7 bases at V and 4 bases at J, with 18 bases between. The CDR3 loop spans 15 amino acids.

The rearrangement joins TRBV7-7 to TRBJ2-3; 9 bases line up with TRBD1. Germline lookup yields CDR1 SSHAT and CDR2 FNYEAQ (reference sequence). This CDR3 spans 15 amino acids. With 5 bases clipped from V and 3 bases from J, the junction kept 6 bases outside the gene matches. CDR3 residues: CASSTGTGITDTQYF. The CDR3 DNA sequence: TGTGCCAGCAGCACCGGGACAGGGATTACAGATACGCAGTATTTT.

V is TRBV19 and J is TRBJ1-1; D is ambiguous. This CDR3 region has 15 residues. Germline loops: CDR1 LNHDA, CDR2 SQIVND (reference sequence). The V end lost 5 bases, the J end lost 1 base, and 14 bases lay between the germline ends. The CDR3 sequence is CASSPRTASNTEAFF. CDR3 DNA sequence: TGTGCCAGTAGTCCTAGGACTGCGTCGAACACTGAAGCTTTCTTT.

The chain couples TRBV5-1 to TRBJ1-3; 10 bases map to TRBD1. Germline CDR1 SGHRS, CDR2 YFSETQ. The V and J ends lost 4 bases and 3 bases, in that order; junction bases with no gene match: 10. The CDR3 is 17 amino acids. CDR3 region: CASSPRETGGFGNTIYF. The CDR3 bases are TGCGCCAGCAGCCCACGGGAGACAGGGGGCTTTGGAAACACCATATATTTT.

The rearrangement links TRBV5-1 to TRBJ2-3; unclear D gene. Germline V CDR1 and CDR2: SGHRS, YFSETQ. CDR3 size: 14 residues. V dropped 1 base and J dropped 3 bases, with 9 bases sitting between them. The CDR3 DNA follows: TGCGCCAGCAGCTTGTCTATAGTAACAGATACGCAGTATTTT. Its protein is CASSLSIVTDTQYF.

V gene TRBV7-8 combines with J gene TRBJ2-1; unclear D gene. Deletions cut 5 bases from V and 9 bases from J, with 20 bases between. The CDR3 has 15 amino acids. Germline values: CDR1 SGHVS, CDR2 FQNEAQ. The CDR3 loop reads CASSNAPGRSGEQFF. The CDR3 coding sequence is TGTGCCAGCAGCAACGCCCCGGGTCGCTCGGGTGAGCAGTTCTTC.

This chain uses TRBV12-5 with TRBJ1-1; TRBD1 matches at 8 bases. The germline V gene encodes CDR1 LGHNT and CDR2 FRNRAP. V lost 6 bases and J lost 0; bases outside the gene matches: 12. CDR3 length equals 17 residues. CDR3 sequence: CASGLGQEYLMNTEAFF. Written as DNA, the CDR3 is TGTGCTAGTGGCCTGGGACAGGAATATCTTATGAACACTGAAGCTTTCTTT.

The genes are TRBV7-9 and TRBJ1-2; D is uncertain. CDR3 length equals 14 residues. CDR1 and CDR2 from the germline V gene are SEHNR and FQNEAQ (reference sequence). V was clipped by 1 base and J by 0 bases, with 6 bases between them. CDR3 in amino acids: CASSLEGANYGYTF. The CDR3 DNA reads TGTGCCAGCAGCTTAGAAGGAGCTAACTATGGCTACACCTTC.

The V and J genes are TRBV27 and TRBJ1-2; 8 bases match TRBD1. CDR3 length: 16 amino acids. The ends lost 5 bases at V and 0 bases at J; junction bases unmatched: 8. CDR1 MNHEY and CDR2 SMNVEV come from the germline V gene (reference sequence). The CDR3: CASSQGARAPNYGYTF. CDR3 DNA sequence: TGTGCCAGCAGTCAGGGGGCGCGGGCTCCTAACTATGGCTACACCTTC.

The chain links TRBV11-3 to TRBJ1-1, with D possibly TRBD1 on 5 matching bases. V shed 0 bases and J shed 5 bases, with 7 bases lying between them. Germline CDR1 reads SGHNT; CDR2 reads YENEEA. The CDR3 extends over 13 amino acids. The CDR3 DNA reads TGTGCCAGCAGCTTAGACGGACAAACTGAAGCTTTCTTT. Translation: CASSLDGQTEAFF.

J is TRBJ1-5 and V is TRBV10-3, with D hard to call. This CDR3 has 15 amino acids. Deletions cut 0 bases from V and 7 bases from J, with 13 bases between. The V gene's germline CDR1 is ENHRY and CDR2 SYGVKD. The CDR3 nucleotides are TGTGCCATCAGTGAGTCGTTACGGCTCGGGCAGCCCCAGCATTTT. It yields the protein CAISESLRLGQPQHF.

The rearrangement uses TRBV5-1 and TRBJ1-1; 10 nucleotides match TRBD1. Trimming took 0 bases from V and 5 from J; bases not matched to a gene: 7. The length of the CDR3 is 16 residues. Germline CDR1 reads SGHRS; CDR2 reads YFSETQ. The CDR3 loop is CASSLGDRGLGTEAFF. As DNA, the CDR3 is TGCGCCAGCAGCTTGGGAGACAGGGGGCTTGGAACTGAAGCTTTCTTT.

This sequence joins TRBV15 and TRBJ2-5, with D perhaps matching TRBD2 (6 bases). Germline V gene data show CDR1 as LNHNV and CDR2 as YYDKDF (reference sequence). The CDR3 loop spans 14 amino acids. V was trimmed by 4 bases and J by 5 bases, leaving 14 bases between them. The CDR3 DNA sequence: TGTGCCACCAGCAAGGGCGGGACTCTGGAGACCCAGTACTTC. Translating gives CATSKGGTLETQYF.

The J gene is TRBJ1-4, the V gene TRBV11-2; no firm D call. The CDR3 runs to 12 residues. V shed 6 bases and J shed 8 bases, with 10 bases lying between them. The germline gives CDR1 SGHAT, CDR2 FQNNGV. The CDR3 bases are TGTGCCAGCAGGGAGGTCGGCGAAAAACTGTTTTTT. Translating gives CASREVGEKLFF.

This chain uses TRBV7-9 with TRBJ1-4; tentative D call: TRBD1 (6 bases). The CDR3 is 16 amino acids. Trimming shortened V by 1 base and J by 0 bases, and 9 bases separated the two germline ends. The germline V gene encodes CDR1 SEHNR and CDR2 FQNEAQ (reference sequence). Written as DNA, the CDR3 is TGTGCCAGCAGCTTAGGGACAGTGACAACTAATGAAAAACTGTTTTTT. It yields the protein CASSLGTVTTNEKLFF.

This clone was seen just once. The gene calls are TRBV7-8 and TRBJ1-2, with 10 positions matching TRBD1. This CDR3 region has 14 residues. Germline V lookup: CDR1 SGHVS, CDR2 FQNEAQ. J gave up 12 bases and V 5 bases, and 12 bases lay outside the gene matches. DNA for the CDR3: TGTGCCAGCAGCGATTCAAGGACAGGGGGGAGCCACACCTTC. Protein product: CASSDSRTGGSHTF.